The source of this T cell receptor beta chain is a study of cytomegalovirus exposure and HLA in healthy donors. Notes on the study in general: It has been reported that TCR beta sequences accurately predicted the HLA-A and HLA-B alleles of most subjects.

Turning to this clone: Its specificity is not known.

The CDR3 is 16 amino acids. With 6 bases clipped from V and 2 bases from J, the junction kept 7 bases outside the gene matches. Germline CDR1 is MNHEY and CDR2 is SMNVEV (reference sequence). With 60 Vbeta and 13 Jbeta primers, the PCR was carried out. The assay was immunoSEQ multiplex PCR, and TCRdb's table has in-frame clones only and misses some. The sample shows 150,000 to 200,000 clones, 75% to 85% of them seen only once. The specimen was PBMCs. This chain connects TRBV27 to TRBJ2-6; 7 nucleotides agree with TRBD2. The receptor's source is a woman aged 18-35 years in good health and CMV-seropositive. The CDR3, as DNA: TGTGCCAGCAGCCGCAGGGAGGGTGCTGGGGCCAACGTCCTGACTTTC. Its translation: CASSRREGAGANVLTF.